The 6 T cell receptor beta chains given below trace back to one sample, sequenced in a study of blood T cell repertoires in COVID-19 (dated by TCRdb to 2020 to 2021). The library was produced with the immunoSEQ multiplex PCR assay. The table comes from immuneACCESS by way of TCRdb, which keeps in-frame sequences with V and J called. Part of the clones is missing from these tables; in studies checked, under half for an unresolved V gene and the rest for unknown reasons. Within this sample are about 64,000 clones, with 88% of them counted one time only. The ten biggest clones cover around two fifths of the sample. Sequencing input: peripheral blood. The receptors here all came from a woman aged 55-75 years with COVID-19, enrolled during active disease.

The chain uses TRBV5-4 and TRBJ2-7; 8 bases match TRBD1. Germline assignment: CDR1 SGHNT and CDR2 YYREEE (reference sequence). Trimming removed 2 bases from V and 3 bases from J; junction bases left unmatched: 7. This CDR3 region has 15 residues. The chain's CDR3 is CASSLVRTGGYEQYF. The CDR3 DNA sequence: TGTGCCAGCAGCTTAGTTCGCACAGGGGGCTACGAGCAGTACTTC.

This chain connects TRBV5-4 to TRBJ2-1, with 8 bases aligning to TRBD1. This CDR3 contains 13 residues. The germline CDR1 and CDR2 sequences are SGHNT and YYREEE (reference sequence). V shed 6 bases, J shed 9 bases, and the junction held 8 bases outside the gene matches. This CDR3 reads CASTKDRDVEQFF. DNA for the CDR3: TGTGCCAGCACCAAGGACAGGGACGTTGAGCAGTTCTTC.

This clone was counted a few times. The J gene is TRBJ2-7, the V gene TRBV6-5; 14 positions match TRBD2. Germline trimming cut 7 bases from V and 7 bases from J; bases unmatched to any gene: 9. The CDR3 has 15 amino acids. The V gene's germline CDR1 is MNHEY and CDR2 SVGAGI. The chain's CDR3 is CASTGLAGGEGEQYF. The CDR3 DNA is TGTGCCAGCACCGGACTAGCGGGGGGAGAGGGGGAGCAGTACTTC.

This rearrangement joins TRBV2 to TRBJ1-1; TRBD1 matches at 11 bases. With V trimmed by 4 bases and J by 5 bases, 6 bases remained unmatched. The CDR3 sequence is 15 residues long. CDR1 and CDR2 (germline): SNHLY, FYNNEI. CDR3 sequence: CASSGSGDRGTEAFF. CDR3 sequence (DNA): TGTGCCAGCAGTGGTAGTGGGGACAGGGGGACTGAAGCTTTCTTT.

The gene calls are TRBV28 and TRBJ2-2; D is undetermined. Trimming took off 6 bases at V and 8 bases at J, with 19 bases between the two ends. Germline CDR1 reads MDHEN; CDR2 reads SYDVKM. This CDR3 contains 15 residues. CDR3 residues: CASSEIGRSRGELFF. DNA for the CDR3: TGTGCCAGCAGCGAGATCGGCCGGAGTCGGGGGGAGCTGTTTTTT.

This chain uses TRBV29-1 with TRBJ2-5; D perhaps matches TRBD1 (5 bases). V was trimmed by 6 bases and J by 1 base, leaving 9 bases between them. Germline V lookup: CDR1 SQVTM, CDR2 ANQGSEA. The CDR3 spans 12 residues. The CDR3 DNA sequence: TGCAGCGTATACAGGAGCCAAGAGACCCAGTACTTC. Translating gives CSVYRSQETQYF.